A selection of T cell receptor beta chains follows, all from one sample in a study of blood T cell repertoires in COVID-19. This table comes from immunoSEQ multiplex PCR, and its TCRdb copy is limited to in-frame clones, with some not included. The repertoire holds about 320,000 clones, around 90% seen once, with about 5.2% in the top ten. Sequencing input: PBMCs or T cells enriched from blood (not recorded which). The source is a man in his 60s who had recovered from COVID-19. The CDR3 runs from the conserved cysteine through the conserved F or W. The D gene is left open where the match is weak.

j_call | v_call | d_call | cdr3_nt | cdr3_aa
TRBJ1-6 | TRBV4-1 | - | TGCGCCAGCAGCCAGAAACAGGGTTCAGGTTCACCCCTCCACTTT | CASSQKQGSGSPLHF
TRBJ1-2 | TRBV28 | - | TGTGCCAGCAGCAGGGGAAGGGTCGTCGGCTACACCTTC | CASSRGRVVGYTF
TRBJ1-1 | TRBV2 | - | TGTGCCAGCAGAGCGGGGCGGAACACTGAAGCTTTCTTT | CASRAGRNTEAFF
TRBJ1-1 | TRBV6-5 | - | TGTGCCAGCAACACGGGAAACACTGAAGCTTTCTTT | CASNTGNTEAFF
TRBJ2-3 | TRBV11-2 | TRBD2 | TGTGCCAGCAGCTCCTTAGCGGGAGCCCTCACAGATACGCAGTATTTT | CASSSLAGALTDTQYF
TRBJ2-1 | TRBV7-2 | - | TGTGCCAGCAGCTTAATAGAACTCTACAATGAGCAGTTCTTC | CASSLIELYNEQFF
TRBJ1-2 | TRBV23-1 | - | TGCGCCAGCCGCTCGCACAGGGAGTATGGCTACACCTTC | CASRSHREYGYTF
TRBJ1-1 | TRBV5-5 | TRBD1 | TGTGCCAGCAGCATCGACAGGGGTGAAGCTTTCTTT | CASSIDRGEAFF
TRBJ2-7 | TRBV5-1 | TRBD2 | TGCGCCAGCAGCAGGACTAGCGGACTGTCCTACGAGCAGTACTTC | CASSRTSGLSYEQYF
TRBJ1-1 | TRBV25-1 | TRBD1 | TGTGCCAGCAGTGCAATAGGGACAGCTCAGACTGAAGCTTTCTTT | CASSAIGTAQTEAFF
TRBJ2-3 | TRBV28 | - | TGTGCCAGCAGTGGGAATGAGGGCTTGACAGATACGCAGTATTTT | CASSGNEGLTDTQYF
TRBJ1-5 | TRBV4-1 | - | TGCGCCAGCAGCCAGTTTCCGTATAGCAATCAGCCCCAGCATTTT | CASSQFPYSNQPQHF
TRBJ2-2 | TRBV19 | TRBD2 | TGTGCCAGCAGGACTAGCGGGAGGGTACCCGGGGAGCTGTTTTTT | CASRTSGRVPGELFF
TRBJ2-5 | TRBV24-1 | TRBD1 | TGTGCCACCAGTGATTTCTTGGGACAGGGGGGGGAGACCCAGTACTTC | CATSDFLGQGGETQYF